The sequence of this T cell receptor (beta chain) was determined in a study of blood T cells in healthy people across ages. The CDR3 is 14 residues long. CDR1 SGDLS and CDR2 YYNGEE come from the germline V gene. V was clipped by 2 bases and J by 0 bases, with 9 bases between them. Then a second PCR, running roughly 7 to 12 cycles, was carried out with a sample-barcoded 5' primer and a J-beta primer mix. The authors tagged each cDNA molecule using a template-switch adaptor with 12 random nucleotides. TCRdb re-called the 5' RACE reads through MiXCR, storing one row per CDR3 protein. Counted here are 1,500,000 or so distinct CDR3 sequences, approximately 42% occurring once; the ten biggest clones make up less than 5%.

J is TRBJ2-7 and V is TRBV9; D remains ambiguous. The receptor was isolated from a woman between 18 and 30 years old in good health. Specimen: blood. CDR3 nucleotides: TGTGCCAGCAGCGTCACTTACAGCTCCTACGAGCAGTACTTC. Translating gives CASSVTYSSYEQYF.